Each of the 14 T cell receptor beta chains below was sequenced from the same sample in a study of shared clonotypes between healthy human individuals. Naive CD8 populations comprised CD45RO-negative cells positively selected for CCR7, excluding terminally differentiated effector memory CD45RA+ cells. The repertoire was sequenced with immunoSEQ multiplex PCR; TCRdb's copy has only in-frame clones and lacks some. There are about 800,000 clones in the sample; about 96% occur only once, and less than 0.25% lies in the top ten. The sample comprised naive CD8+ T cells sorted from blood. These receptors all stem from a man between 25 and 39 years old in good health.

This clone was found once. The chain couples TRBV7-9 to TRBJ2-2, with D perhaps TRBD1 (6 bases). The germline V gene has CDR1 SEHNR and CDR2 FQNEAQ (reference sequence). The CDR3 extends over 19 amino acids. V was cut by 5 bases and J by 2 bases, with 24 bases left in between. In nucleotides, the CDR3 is TGTGCCAGCAGCCCTACGTCAAGCAGGGGACGTAAAAACACCGGGGAGCTGTTTTTT. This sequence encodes CASSPTSSRGRKNTGELFF.

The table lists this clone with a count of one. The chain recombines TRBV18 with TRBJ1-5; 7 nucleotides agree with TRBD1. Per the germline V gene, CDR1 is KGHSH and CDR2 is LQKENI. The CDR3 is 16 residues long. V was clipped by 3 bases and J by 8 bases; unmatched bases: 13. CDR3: CASSPTVDRASKPQHF. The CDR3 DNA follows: TGTGCCAGCTCACCCACTGTCGACAGGGCGAGCAAGCCCCAGCATTTT.

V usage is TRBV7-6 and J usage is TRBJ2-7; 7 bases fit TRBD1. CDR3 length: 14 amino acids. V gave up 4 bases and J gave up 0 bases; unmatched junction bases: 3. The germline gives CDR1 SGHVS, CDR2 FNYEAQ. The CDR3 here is CASSSGQLSYEQYF. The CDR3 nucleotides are TGTGCCAGCAGCTCGGGACAGCTCTCCTACGAGCAGTACTTC.

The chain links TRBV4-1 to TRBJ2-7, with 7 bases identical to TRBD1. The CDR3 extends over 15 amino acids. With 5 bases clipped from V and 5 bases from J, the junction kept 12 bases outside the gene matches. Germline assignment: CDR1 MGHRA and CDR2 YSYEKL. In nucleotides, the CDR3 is TGCGCCAGCAGCTACCGACAGGGACCGGCCCACGAGCAGTACTTC. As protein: CASSYRQGPAHEQYF.

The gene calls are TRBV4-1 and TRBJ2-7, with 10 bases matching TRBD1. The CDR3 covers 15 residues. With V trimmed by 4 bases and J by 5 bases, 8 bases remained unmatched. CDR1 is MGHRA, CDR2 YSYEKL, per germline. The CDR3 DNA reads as TGCGCCAGCAGCCTGAGACAGGGGGCAGGGAACGAGCAGTACTTC. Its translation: CASSLRQGAGNEQYF.

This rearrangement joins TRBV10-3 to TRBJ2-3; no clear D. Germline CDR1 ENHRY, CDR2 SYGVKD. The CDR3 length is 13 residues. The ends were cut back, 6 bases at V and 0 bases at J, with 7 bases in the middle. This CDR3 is CAISFSSTDTQYF. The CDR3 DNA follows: TGTGCCATCAGCTTCTCTAGCACAGATACGCAGTATTTT.

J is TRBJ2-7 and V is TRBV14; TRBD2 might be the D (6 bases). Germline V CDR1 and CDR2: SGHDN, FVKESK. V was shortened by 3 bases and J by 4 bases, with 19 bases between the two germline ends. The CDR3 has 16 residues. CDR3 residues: CASSHMPGLYAYEQYF. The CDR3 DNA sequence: TGTGCCAGCAGCCATATGCCGGGACTGTATGCTTACGAGCAGTACTTC.

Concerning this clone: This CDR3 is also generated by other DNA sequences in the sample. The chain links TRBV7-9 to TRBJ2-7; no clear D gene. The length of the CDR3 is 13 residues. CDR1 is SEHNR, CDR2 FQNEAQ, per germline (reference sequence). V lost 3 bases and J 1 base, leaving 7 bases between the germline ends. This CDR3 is CASSFSGSYEQYF. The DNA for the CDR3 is TGTGCCAGCAGCTTTTCCGGATCCTACGAGCAGTACTTC.

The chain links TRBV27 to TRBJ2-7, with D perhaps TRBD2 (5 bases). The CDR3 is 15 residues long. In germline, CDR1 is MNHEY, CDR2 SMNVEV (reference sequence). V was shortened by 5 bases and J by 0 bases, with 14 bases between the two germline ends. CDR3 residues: CASSAYLGSSYEQYF. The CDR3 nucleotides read TGTGCCAGCAGTGCCTACCTTGGGAGCTCCTACGAGCAGTACTTC.

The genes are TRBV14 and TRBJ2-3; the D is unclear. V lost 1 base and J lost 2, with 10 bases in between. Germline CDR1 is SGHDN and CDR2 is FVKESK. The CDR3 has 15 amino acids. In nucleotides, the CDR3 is TGTGCCAGCAGCCAAGTTGCTGATATCACAGATACGCAGTATTTT. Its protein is CASSQVADITDTQYF.

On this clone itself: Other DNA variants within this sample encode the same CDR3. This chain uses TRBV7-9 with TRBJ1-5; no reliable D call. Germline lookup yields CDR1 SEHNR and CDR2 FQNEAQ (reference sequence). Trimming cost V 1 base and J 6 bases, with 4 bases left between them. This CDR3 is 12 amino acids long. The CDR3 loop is CASSLETQPQHF. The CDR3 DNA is TGTGCCAGCAGCTTAGAGACTCAGCCCCAGCATTTT.

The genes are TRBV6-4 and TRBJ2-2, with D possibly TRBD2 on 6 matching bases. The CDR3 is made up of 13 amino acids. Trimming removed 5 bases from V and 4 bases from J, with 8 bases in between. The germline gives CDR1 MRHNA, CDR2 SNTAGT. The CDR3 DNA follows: TGTGCCAGCAGTCTGGGGGGCACCGGGGAGCTGTTTTTT. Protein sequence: CASSLGGTGELFF.

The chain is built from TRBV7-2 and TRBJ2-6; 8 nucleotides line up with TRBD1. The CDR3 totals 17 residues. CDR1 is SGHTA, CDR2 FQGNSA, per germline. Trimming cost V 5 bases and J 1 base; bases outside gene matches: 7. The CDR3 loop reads CASSHDRGSSGANVLTF. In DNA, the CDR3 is TGTGCCAGCAGCCATGACAGGGGCTCTTCTGGGGCCAACGTCCTGACTTTC.

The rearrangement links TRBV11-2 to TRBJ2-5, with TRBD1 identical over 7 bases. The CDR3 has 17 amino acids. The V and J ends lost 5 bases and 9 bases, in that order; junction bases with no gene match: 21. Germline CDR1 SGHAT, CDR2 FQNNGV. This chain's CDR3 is CASSHATGAGTRRPQYF. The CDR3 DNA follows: TGTGCCAGCAGCCATGCTACAGGGGCCGGGACCCGACGACCCCAGTACTTC.